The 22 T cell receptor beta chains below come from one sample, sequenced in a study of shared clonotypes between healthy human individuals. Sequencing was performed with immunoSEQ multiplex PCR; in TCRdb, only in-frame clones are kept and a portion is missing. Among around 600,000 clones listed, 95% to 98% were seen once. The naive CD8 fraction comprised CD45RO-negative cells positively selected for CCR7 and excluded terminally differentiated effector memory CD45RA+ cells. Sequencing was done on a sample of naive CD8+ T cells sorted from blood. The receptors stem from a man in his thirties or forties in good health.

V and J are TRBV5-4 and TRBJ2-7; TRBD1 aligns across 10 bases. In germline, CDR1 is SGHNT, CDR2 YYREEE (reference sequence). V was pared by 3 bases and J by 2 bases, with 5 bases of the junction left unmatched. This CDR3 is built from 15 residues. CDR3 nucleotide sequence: TGTGCCAGCAGCTCCCCCGGGACAGGGGCCTACGAGCAGTACTTC. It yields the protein CASSSPGTGAYEQYF.

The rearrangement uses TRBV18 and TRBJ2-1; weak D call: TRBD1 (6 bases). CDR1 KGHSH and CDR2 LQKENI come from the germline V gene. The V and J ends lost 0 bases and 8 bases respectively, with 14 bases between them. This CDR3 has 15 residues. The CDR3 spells CASSPPYRVVDEQFF. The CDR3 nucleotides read TGTGCCAGCTCACCACCTTACAGGGTGGTTGATGAGCAGTTCTTC.

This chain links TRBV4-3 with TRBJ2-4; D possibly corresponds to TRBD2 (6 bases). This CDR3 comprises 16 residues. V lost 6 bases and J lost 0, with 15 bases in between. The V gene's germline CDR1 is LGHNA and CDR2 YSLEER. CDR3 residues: CASSQSSGLAKNIQYF. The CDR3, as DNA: TGCGCCAGCAGTCAGAGTAGCGGTCTAGCCAAAAACATTCAGTACTTC.

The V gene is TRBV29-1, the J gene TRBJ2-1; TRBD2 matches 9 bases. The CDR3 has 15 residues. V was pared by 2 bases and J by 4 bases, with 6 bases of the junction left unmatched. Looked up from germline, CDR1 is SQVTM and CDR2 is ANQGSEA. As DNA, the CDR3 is TGCAGCGTTGAACCCCCTAGCGGGACTTACAATGAGCAGTTCTTC. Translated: CSVEPPSGTYNEQFF.

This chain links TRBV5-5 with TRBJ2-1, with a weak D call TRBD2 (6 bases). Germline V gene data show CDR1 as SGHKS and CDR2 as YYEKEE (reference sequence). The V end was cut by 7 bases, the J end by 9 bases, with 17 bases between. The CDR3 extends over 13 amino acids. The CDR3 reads CASQLGAGGEQFF. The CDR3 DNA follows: TGTGCCAGCCAACTGGGAGCCGGGGGTGAGCAGTTCTTC.

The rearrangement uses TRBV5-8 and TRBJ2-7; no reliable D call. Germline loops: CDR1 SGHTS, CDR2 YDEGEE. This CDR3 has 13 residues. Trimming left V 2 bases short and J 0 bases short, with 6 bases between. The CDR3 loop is CASSLRSSYEQYF. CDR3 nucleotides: TGTGCCAGCAGCTTAAGGAGCTCCTACGAGCAGTACTTC.

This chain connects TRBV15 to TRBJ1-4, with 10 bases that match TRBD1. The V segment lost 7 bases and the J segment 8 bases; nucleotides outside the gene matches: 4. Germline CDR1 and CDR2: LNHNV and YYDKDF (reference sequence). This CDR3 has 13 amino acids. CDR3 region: CATNDRGREKLFF. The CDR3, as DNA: TGTGCCACCAATGACAGGGGGCGGGAAAAACTGTTTTTT.

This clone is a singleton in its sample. This chain's CDR3 is CSVERLRVQYF. In DNA, the CDR3 is TGCAGCGTCGAAAGACTACGGGTGCAGTATTTT. The V and J genes are TRBV29-1 and TRBJ2-3; the D gene is possibly TRBD2 (5 bases). With 6 bases removed from V and 11 bases from J, the gap between germline ends came to 15 bases. This CDR3 contains 11 residues. Germline V gives CDR1 SQVTM, CDR2 ANQGSEA.

The CDR3 protein is CASSERWDYANTGELFF. CDR3 DNA: TGCGCCAGCAGTGAAAGGTGGGACTACGCGAACACCGGGGAGCTGTTTTTT. This chain connects TRBV10-2 to TRBJ2-2, with 7 bases matching TRBD2. Germline trimming cut 3 bases from V and 0 bases from J; bases unmatched to any gene: 7. Germline V lookup: CDR1 WSHSY, CDR2 SAAADI. The CDR3 contains 17 residues.

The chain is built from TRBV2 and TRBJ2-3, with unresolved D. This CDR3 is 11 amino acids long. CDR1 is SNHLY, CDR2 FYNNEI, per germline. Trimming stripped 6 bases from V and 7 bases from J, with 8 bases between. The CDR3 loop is CASSYTNTQYF. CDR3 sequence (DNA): TGTGCCAGCAGCTATACTAATACGCAGTATTTT.

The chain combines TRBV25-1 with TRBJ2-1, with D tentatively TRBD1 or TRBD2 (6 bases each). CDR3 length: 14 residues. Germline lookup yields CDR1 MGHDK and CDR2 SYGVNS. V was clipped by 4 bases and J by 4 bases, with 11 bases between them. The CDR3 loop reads CASSVGGNYNEQFF. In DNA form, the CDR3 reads TGTGCCAGCAGTGTGGGGGGCAATTACAATGAGCAGTTCTTC.

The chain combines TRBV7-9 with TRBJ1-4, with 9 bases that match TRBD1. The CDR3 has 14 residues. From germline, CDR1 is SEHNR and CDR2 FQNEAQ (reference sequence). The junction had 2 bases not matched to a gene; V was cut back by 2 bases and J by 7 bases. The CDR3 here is CASSLTGGGEKLFF. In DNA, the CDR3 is TGTGCCAGCAGCTTAACAGGGGGCGGTGAAAAACTGTTTTTT.

The CDR3 is CASSFSPGAVNEQYF. CDR3 sequence (DNA): TGTGCCAGCAGTTTCTCTCCAGGGGCGGTAAACGAGCAGTACTTC. The V call is TRBV28, the J call TRBJ2-7, with D perhaps TRBD1 (6 bases). Germline values: CDR1 MDHEN, CDR2 SYDVKM. V was pared by 3 bases and J by 5 bases, with 17 bases between. The CDR3 is made up of 15 amino acids.

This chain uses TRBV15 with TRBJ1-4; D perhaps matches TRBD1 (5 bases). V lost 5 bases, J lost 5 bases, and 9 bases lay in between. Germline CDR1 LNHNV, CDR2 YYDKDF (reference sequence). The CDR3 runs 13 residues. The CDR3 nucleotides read TGTGCCACCAGCCTTAAGGGGAATGAAAAACTGTTTTTT. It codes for CATSLKGNEKLFF. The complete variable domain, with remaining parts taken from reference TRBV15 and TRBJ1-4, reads DAMVIQNPRYQVTQFGKPVTLSCSQTLNHNVMYWYQQKSSQAPKLLFHYYDKDFNNEADTPDNFQSRRPNTSFCFLDIRSPGLGDTAMYLCATSLKGNEKLFFGSGTQLSVL.

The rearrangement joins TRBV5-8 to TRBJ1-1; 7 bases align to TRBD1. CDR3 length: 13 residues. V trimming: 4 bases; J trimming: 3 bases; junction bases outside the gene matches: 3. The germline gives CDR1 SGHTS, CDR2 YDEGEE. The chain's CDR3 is CASSRTGDTEAFF. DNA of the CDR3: TGTGCCAGCAGCCGTACAGGGGACACTGAAGCTTTCTTT.

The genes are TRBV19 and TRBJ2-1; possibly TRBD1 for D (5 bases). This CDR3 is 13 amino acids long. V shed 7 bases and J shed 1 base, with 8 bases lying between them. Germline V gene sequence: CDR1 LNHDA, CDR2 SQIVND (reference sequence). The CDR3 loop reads CASTRDSYNEQFF. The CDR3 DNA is TGTGCCAGTACCAGGGATTCCTACAATGAGCAGTTCTTC.

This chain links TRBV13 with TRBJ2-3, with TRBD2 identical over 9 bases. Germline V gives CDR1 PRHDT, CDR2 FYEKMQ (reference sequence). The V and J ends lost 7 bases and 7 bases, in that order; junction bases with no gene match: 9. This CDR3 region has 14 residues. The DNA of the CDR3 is TGTGCCAGCACTCAGCGGGAGGAAGGGAATACGCAGTATTTT. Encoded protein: CASTQREEGNTQYF.

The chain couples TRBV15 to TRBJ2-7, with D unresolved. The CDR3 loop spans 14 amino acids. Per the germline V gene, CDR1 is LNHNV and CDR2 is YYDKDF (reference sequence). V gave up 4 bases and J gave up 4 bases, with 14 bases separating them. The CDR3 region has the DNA TGTGCCACCAGCACTGAACCCGGTGTGTACGAGCAGTACTTC. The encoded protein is CATSTEPGVYEQYF.

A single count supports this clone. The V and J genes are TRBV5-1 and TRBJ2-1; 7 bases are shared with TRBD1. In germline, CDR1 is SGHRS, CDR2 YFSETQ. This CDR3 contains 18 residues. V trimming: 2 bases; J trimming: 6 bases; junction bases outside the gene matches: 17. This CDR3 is CASSFTAMNRGPFNEQFF. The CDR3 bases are TGCGCCAGCAGCTTTACGGCCATGAACAGGGGACCCTTCAATGAGCAGTTCTTC.

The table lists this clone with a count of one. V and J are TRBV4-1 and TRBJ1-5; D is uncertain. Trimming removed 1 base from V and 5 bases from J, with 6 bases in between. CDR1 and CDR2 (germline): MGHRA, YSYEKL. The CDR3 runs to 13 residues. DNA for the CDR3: TGCGCCAGCAGCCAAGGATACTATCAGCCCCAGCATTTT. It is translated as CASSQGYYQPQHF.

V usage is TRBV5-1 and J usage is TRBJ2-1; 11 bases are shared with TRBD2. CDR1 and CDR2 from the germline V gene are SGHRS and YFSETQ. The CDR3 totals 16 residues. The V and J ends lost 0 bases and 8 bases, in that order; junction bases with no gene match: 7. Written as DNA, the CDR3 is TGCGCCAGCAGCTTGGAACTAGCGGGAGTATTGCATGAGCAGTTCTTC. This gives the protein CASSLELAGVLHEQFF.

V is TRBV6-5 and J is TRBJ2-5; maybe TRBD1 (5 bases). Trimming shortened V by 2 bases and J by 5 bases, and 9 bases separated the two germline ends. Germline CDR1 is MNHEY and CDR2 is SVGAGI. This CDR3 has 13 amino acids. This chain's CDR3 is CASSYGRAETQYF. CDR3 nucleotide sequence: TGTGCCAGCAGTTACGGCAGGGCGGAGACCCAGTACTTC.